This T cell receptor (beta chain) was captured in a study of blood T cell repertoires in COVID-19. Whole-study context: Sources were T cells, B-cell-depleted T cells, or PBMCs; the material itself was cDNA or gDNA.

TCRdb keeps only in-frame clones here, not all; method: immunoSEQ multiplex PCR. The data contain roughly 230,000 clones, 85% to 90% of them singletons. The sequenced sample consisted of peripheral blood. This sequence originates from a woman in her sixties with COVID-19, enrolled during active disease.

The CDR3 spells CASRIVGISPLHF. The CDR3 DNA reads as TGTGCCAGTAGGATCGTCGGGATTTCACCCCTCCACTTT. This chain joins TRBV19 and TRBJ1-6; no clear D. The CDR3 consists of 13 residues. The germline CDR1 and CDR2 sequences are LNHDA and SQIVND (reference sequence). Trimming took 6 bases from V and 9 from J, leaving 12 bases between them. Using reference TRBV19 and TRBJ1-6 for the parts outside the CDR3, the full variable domain is DGGITQSPKYLFRKEGQNVTLSCEQNLNHDAMYWYRQDPGQGLRLIYYSQIVNDFQKGDIAEGYSVSREKKESFPLTVTSAQKNPTAFYLCASRIVGISPLHFGNGTRLTVT.